The 31 T cell receptor beta chains listed next were all sequenced from one sample in a study of shared clonotypes between healthy human individuals. The repertoire was sequenced with immunoSEQ multiplex PCR; TCRdb's copy has only in-frame clones and lacks some. The sample has over a million clones; roughly 98% are singletons. Sequenced: naive CD4+ T cells sorted from blood. Subset of the sample: CD45RA+ positively selected. The receptors derive from a man between 25 and 39 years old in good health.

The chain employs TRBV7-8 and TRBJ2-3, with D unresolved. Germline V gives CDR1 SGHVS, CDR2 FQNEAQ. V dropped 0 bases and J dropped 4 bases, with 5 bases sitting between them. CDR3 length: 13 residues. The CDR3 here is CASSLASPDTQYF. The CDR3 nucleotides read TGTGCCAGCAGCTTAGCGTCCCCAGATACGCAGTATTTT.

The chain has TRBV6-1 and TRBJ1-2; the match to TRBD1 covers 7 bases. V was pared by 3 bases and J by 2 bases, with 6 bases of the junction left unmatched. This CDR3 is 15 amino acids long. Germline CDR1 is MNHNS and CDR2 is SASEGT. The CDR3 DNA reads TGTGCCAGCAGTGATACTGACAGGGCAAACTATGGCTACACCTTC. This gives the protein CASSDTDRANYGYTF.

The chain links TRBV18 to TRBJ2-3; D unclear. The germline V and J ends were trimmed by 8 bases and 2 bases, with 11 bases remaining between them. CDR3 length: 13 amino acids. Germline loops: CDR1 KGHSH, CDR2 LQKENI. The CDR3 nucleotides are TGTGCCAGCATCCCCCAGATCACAGATACGCAGTATTTT. This encodes CASIPQITDTQYF.

Comments on this clone: Different DNA sequences within this sample yield the same CDR3. CDR3 in amino acids: CASSERGTEAFF. CDR3 coding DNA: TGTGCCAGCAGCGAACGGGGCACTGAAGCTTTCTTT. This sequence joins TRBV2 and TRBJ1-1; D not resolved. The germline V and J ends were trimmed by 6 bases and 4 bases, with 9 bases remaining between them. Per the germline V gene, CDR1 is SNHLY and CDR2 is FYNNEI. CDR3 length: 12 residues.

The CDR3 nucleotides are TGTGCCAGCAGCTCCCAGGGTGTGAACACTGAAGCTTTCTTT. It encodes CASSSQGVNTEAFF. The chain is built from TRBV7-9 and TRBJ1-1; D is perhaps TRBD1 (5 bases). Germline CDR1 is SEHNR and CDR2 is FQNEAQ (reference sequence). The CDR3 sequence is 14 residues long. Deletions cut 4 bases from V and 0 bases from J, with 9 bases between.

The rearrangement uses TRBV5-4 and TRBJ2-2; 12 bases are shared with TRBD2. This CDR3 is 19 amino acids long. CDR1 and CDR2 from the germline V gene are SGHNT and YYREEE (reference sequence). V shed 4 bases and J 4 bases; nucleotides not matched to a gene: 14. CDR3 loop: CASSPKTSGSPFGTGELFF. The DNA for the CDR3 is TGTGCCAGCAGCCCAAAGACTAGCGGGAGCCCCTTCGGCACCGGGGAGCTGTTTTTT.

The CDR3, as DNA: TGTGCCAGCAGTGTCCGCGACAGACAAGATCAGCCCCAGCATTTT. Residues: CASSVRDRQDQPQHF. The chain couples TRBV6-1 to TRBJ1-5, with D possibly matching TRBD1 (5 bases). With 4 bases removed from V and 5 bases from J, the gap between germline ends came to 15 bases. The CDR3 contains 15 residues. Germline V gene sequence: CDR1 MNHNS, CDR2 SASEGT.

This chain joins TRBV2 and TRBJ2-6; maybe TRBD1 (6 bases). Germline V gene data show CDR1 as SNHLY and CDR2 as FYNNEI. Trimming removed 4 bases at V and 6 bases at J, with 13 bases between. The CDR3 is 15 amino acids. Here the CDR3 reads CASSGTAGQANVLTF. The CDR3 DNA is TGTGCCAGCAGTGGGACAGCTGGACAGGCCAACGTCCTGACTTTC.

V usage is TRBV18 and J usage is TRBJ2-7, with 10 bases identical to TRBD2. CDR1 and CDR2 from the germline V gene are KGHSH and LQKENI. This CDR3 comprises 19 residues. V lost 1 base to trimming and J lost 3 bases; unmatched junction nucleotides: 15. CDR3 amino acids: CASSPLPASGRRALYEQYF. CDR3 nucleotides: TGTGCCAGCTCACCACTACCCGCTAGCGGGAGACGGGCACTCTACGAGCAGTACTTC.

The gene calls are TRBV29-1 and TRBJ2-7; 7 nucleotides agree with TRBD1. The CDR3 is 11 residues long. After removal of 7 bases from V and 8 bases from J, the junction contained 8 bases not matched to a gene. Germline V lookup: CDR1 SQVTM, CDR2 ANQGSEA. CDR3 nucleotides: TGCAGCGCCGAGGGGGCTGGCAAGCAGTACTTC. This sequence encodes CSAEGAGKQYF.

The rearrangement uses TRBV30 and TRBJ2-6; 9 bases are shared with TRBD1. The CDR3 loop spans 17 amino acids. The trim removed 1 base at V and 2 bases at J, leaving 6 bases unmatched. CDR1 GTSNPN and CDR2 SVGIG come from the germline V gene (reference sequence). This chain's CDR3 is CAWSAGTGRTGANVLTF. The CDR3 coding sequence is TGTGCCTGGAGTGCCGGGACAGGGCGTACTGGGGCCAACGTCCTGACTTTC.

CDR3 sequence: CSVTPKSGNTEAFF. The CDR3 nucleotides are TGCAGCGTAACCCCGAAAAGTGGGAACACTGAAGCTTTCTTT. This rearrangement joins TRBV29-1 to TRBJ1-1; no reliable D call. The CDR3 runs to 14 residues. The V end lost 6 bases, the J end lost 1 base, and 15 bases lay between the germline ends. CDR1 SQVTM and CDR2 ANQGSEA come from the germline V gene.

The V gene is TRBV7-9, the J gene TRBJ2-2; D unclear. CDR3 length: 13 residues. Germline CDR1 reads SEHNR; CDR2 reads FQNEAQ (reference sequence). V lost 1 base, J lost 7 bases, and 7 bases lay in between. The DNA of the CDR3 is TGTGCCAGCAGCTTAGTATCGGGCGGGGAGCTGTTTTTT. Its protein is CASSLVSGGELFF.

In nucleotides, the CDR3 is TGCGCCAGCAGCTTGGTGGGGACTAGCGGTACATACACAGATACGCAGTATTTT. It encodes CASSLVGTSGTYTDTQYF. The rearrangement uses TRBV5-1 and TRBJ2-3; 11 bases fit TRBD2. Germline CDR1 reads SGHRS; CDR2 reads YFSETQ. V gave up 0 bases and J gave up 2 bases; unmatched junction bases: 8. The CDR3 is 18 amino acids.

V gene TRBV5-1 combines with J gene TRBJ2-7; 13 nucleotides align to TRBD2. V gave up 3 bases and J gave up 0 bases; unmatched junction bases: 3. This CDR3 is built from 16 residues. From germline, CDR1 is SGHRS and CDR2 YFSETQ. This chain's CDR3 is CASSWGLAGYSYEQYF. CDR3 nucleotide sequence: TGCGCCAGCAGCTGGGGACTAGCGGGATACTCCTACGAGCAGTACTTC.

The rearrangement links TRBV5-1 to TRBJ2-6, with D uncertain. CDR3 size: 14 residues. V was shortened by 2 bases and J by 4 bases, with 7 bases between the two germline ends. From germline, CDR1 is SGHRS and CDR2 YFSETQ. CDR3 residues: CASSFFGGANVLTF. In nucleotides, the CDR3 is TGCGCCAGCAGCTTCTTCGGGGGGGCCAACGTCCTGACTTTC.

The count of this clone is one. The V call is TRBV18, the J call TRBJ2-7; a possible D gene is TRBD1 (6 bases). CDR1 KGHSH and CDR2 LQKENI come from the germline V gene. CDR3 length: 14 residues. The V gene lost 6 bases and the J gene lost 0 bases, with 12 bases spanning the gap. CDR3 sequence (DNA): TGTGCCAGCTCCCGGACAGCTAACTCCTACGAGCAGTACTTC. It is translated as CASSRTANSYEQYF.

This clone occurred once. The gene calls are TRBV11-2 and TRBJ1-5, with TRBD1 identical over 9 bases. CDR3 size: 14 residues. The V gene's germline CDR1 is SGHAT and CDR2 FQNNGV. V gave up 3 bases and J gave up 10 bases; unmatched junction bases: 7. The CDR3 loop reads CASSLGQGSEPQHF. In nucleotides, the CDR3 is TGTGCCAGCAGCTTGGGACAGGGTTCAGAACCCCAGCATTTT.

The chain links TRBV7-9 to TRBJ1-1; 7 nucleotides align to TRBD1. The germline CDR1 and CDR2 sequences are SEHNR and FQNEAQ (reference sequence). The CDR3 covers 14 residues. V shed 5 bases, J shed 6 bases, and the junction held 9 bases outside the gene matches. CDR3 in amino acids: CASSPSDRVSEAFF. CDR3 bases: TGTGCCAGCAGCCCTTCAGACAGGGTGTCTGAAGCTTTCTTT.

The V call is TRBV5-1, the J call TRBJ2-4; D may be TRBD1 (6 bases). V was trimmed by 4 bases and J by 15 bases, leaving 17 bases between them. CDR3 size: 12 residues. Germline assignment: CDR1 SGHRS and CDR2 YFSETQ. This chain's CDR3 is CASSDNLGARYF. The CDR3 DNA reads TGCGCCAGCAGCGATAATCTGGGGGCACGGTACTTC.

This chain joins TRBV27 and TRBJ1-5; D not resolved. The germline gives CDR1 MNHEY, CDR2 SMNVEV (reference sequence). V dropped 4 bases and J dropped 7 bases, with 8 bases sitting between them. This CDR3 has 12 residues. The CDR3 here is CASSSHDQPQHF. The CDR3 DNA reads TGTGCCAGCAGTTCCCATGACCAGCCCCAGCATTTT.

The chain joins TRBV6-5 to TRBJ2-7; the match to TRBD1 covers 7 bases. Trimming cost V 6 bases and J 1 base; bases outside gene matches: 6. Per germline, CDR1 MNHEY and CDR2 SVGAGI. This CDR3 has 14 residues. This CDR3 is CASRRGQASYEQYF. For the CDR3, the DNA is TGTGCCAGCAGGAGGGGGCAGGCGTCCTACGAGCAGTACTTC.

This sequence joins TRBV19 and TRBJ2-7, with 14 bases identical to TRBD2. CDR1 and CDR2 from the germline V gene are LNHDA and SQIVND (reference sequence). V lost 6 bases and J lost 2; bases outside the gene matches: 9. The CDR3 contains 17 residues. CDR3: CASSSGPTSGRAYEQYF. CDR3 DNA: TGTGCCAGTAGCAGCGGCCCGACTAGCGGGAGGGCCTACGAGCAGTACTTC.

To note about this clone: Other DNA sequences in the sample encode the same CDR3. This chain connects TRBV28 to TRBJ1-4; D unresolved. The V gene lost 2 bases and the J gene lost 7 bases, with 11 bases spanning the gap. Germline V gene data show CDR1 as MDHEN and CDR2 as SYDVKM. This CDR3 is 14 amino acids long. The CDR3 bases are TGTGCCAGCAGTTTAGTAGGAGGTGGTGAAAAACTGTTTTTT. Protein sequence: CASSLVGGGEKLFF.

Regarding this clone: The same CDR3 is also encoded by other DNA sequences in this sample. This chain uses TRBV18 with TRBJ2-1; 9 bases agree with TRBD2. Looked up from germline, CDR1 is KGHSH and CDR2 is LQKENI. V gave up 2 bases and J gave up 7 bases; unmatched junction bases: 6. The CDR3 runs to 15 residues. The CDR3, as DNA: TGTGCCAGCTCACCATTAGCGGGAGTAGGGAATGAGCAGTTCTTC. Protein: CASSPLAGVGNEQFF.

Comment on this clone: This same CDR3 is encoded by further DNA sequences in the sample. The chain joins TRBV20-1 to TRBJ2-7, with 7 bases aligning to TRBD1. V shed 6 bases, J shed 3 bases, and the junction held 2 bases outside the gene matches. The CDR3 sequence is 11 residues long. Germline V gene lookup returns CDR1 DFQATT and CDR2 SNEGSKA (reference sequence). The DNA for the CDR3 is TGCAGTGCACGGGACAGCTACGAGCAGTACTTC. Protein product: CSARDSYEQYF.

The chain recombines TRBV11-3 with TRBJ2-1; 8 positions agree with TRBD2. The V and J ends lost 5 bases and 7 bases, in that order; junction bases with no gene match: 4. Germline V gene sequence: CDR1 SGHNT, CDR2 YENEEA. This CDR3 has 13 residues. The CDR3 here is CASSTASGNEQFF. The CDR3 nucleotides read TGTGCCAGCAGCACGGCTAGCGGGAATGAGCAGTTCTTC.

The genes are TRBV6-6 and TRBJ2-1; 11 bases line up with TRBD2. The V and J ends lost 4 bases and 7 bases, in that order; junction bases with no gene match: 6. This CDR3 is 15 amino acids long. Germline loops: CDR1 MNHNY, CDR2 SVGAGI (reference sequence). Here the CDR3 DNA reads TGTGCCAGCAGTTCTACTAGCGGGAGTTTAAATGAGCAGTTCTTC. It encodes CASSSTSGSLNEQFF.

The chain recombines TRBV2 with TRBJ1-5; D might be TRBD1 (5 bases). The CDR3 sequence is 15 residues long. The V gene lost 0 bases and the J gene lost 2 bases, with 8 bases spanning the gap. Germline V CDR1 and CDR2: SNHLY, FYNNEI. CDR3 nucleotide sequence: TGTGCCAGCAGTGAAGCACAGACAGGCAATCAGCCCCAGCATTTT. It specifies CASSEAQTGNQPQHF. The variable domain in full, with the rest retrieved from reference TRBV2 and TRBJ1-5, is EPEVTQTPSHQVTQMGQEVILRCVPISNHLYFYWYRQILGQKVEFLVSFYNNEISEKSEIFDDQFSVERPDGSNFTLKIRSTKLEDSAMYFCASSEAQTGNQPQHFGDGTRLSIL.

The rearrangement joins TRBV9 to TRBJ2-2; a weak D match, TRBD2 (6 bases). CDR1 is SGDLS, CDR2 YYNGEE, per germline. Trimming cost V 0 bases and J 4 bases, with 13 bases left between them. The CDR3 contains 16 residues. The CDR3 region is CASSVDLGGPTGELFF. For the CDR3, the DNA is TGTGCCAGCAGCGTAGATCTGGGGGGACCCACCGGGGAGCTGTTTTTT.

The chain uses TRBV29-1 and TRBJ2-6; a weak D match, TRBD1 (6 bases). CDR3 length: 15 residues. CDR1 SQVTM and CDR2 ANQGSEA come from the germline V gene. With 8 bases removed from V and 0 bases from J, the gap between germline ends came to 14 bases. CDR3: CSPRDIHSGANVLTF. The CDR3 DNA reads as TGCAGCCCCCGGGACATCCACTCTGGGGCCAACGTCCTGACTTTC.